Listed here are 22 T cell receptor beta chains from one sample, sequenced in a study of cytomegalovirus exposure and HLA in healthy donors. Using immunoSEQ multiplex PCR, the repertoire was profiled, and TCRdb retains in-frame clones only, with some absent. The sample consists of around 52,000 clones, approximately 93% of them appearing once. Sequencing was performed on PBMCs. Receptor source: a woman in her late teens or twenties in good health and CMV-seronegative.

CDR3 coding DNA: TGTGCCAGCGGGACATTGAACACTGAAGCTTTCTTT. It is translated as CASGTLNTEAFF. This chain links TRBV19 with TRBJ1-1, with a tentative D call TRBD1 (6 bases). The V gene's germline CDR1 is LNHDA and CDR2 SQIVND (reference sequence). Trimming cost V 9 bases and J 0 bases, with 8 bases left between them. The CDR3 sequence is 12 residues long. Combining the CDR3 with reference TRBV19 and TRBJ1-1 gives the whole variable domain DGGITQSPKYLFRKEGQNVTLSCEQNLNHDAMYWYRQDPGQGLRLIYYSQIVNDFQKGDIAEGYSVSREKKESFPLTVTSAQKNPTAFYLCASGTLNTEAFFGQGTRLTVV.

The chain joins TRBV14 to TRBJ2-1; D unresolved. V shed 1 base and J shed 0 bases, with 13 bases lying between them. CDR3 length: 17 amino acids. Germline assignment: CDR1 SGHDN and CDR2 FVKESK. The CDR3 region has the DNA TGTGCCAGCAGCCAAGCGTCGGCGGTCGACTCCTACAATGAGCAGTTCTTC. The encoded protein is CASSQASAVDSYNEQFF. Together with reference TRBV14 and TRBJ2-1, the CDR3 gives the full variable domain: EAGVTQFPSHSVIEKGQTVTLRCDPISGHDNLYWYRRVMGKEIKFLLHFVKESKQDESGMPNNRFLAERTGGTYSTLKVQPAELEDSGVYFCASSQASAVDSYNEQFFGPGTRLTVL.

The rearrangement joins TRBV11-3 to TRBJ2-1; 14 positions agree with TRBD2. Trimming removed 5 bases from V and 7 bases from J; junction bases left unmatched: 7. The germline V gene has CDR1 SGHNT and CDR2 YENEEA. The length of the CDR3 is 16 residues. The CDR3 reads CASSDTGTSGSNEQFF. The DNA of the CDR3 is TGTGCCAGCAGCGATACCGGGACTAGCGGGAGTAATGAGCAGTTCTTC.

The chain has TRBV2 and TRBJ2-5; the D gene is possibly TRBD2 (7 bases). The assigned J gene may be wrong: the sequence end matches TRBJ2-7 better. Germline loops: CDR1 SNHLY, CDR2 FYNNEI. The CDR3 is 12 amino acids. The CDR3 loop is CASKGGRYEQYF. The CDR3 DNA reads as TGTGCCAGCAAGGGGGGGAGATACGAGCAGTACTTC.

CDR3 sequence: CASSQAQTTENTEAFF. CDR3 bases: TGTGCCAGCAGCCAAGCCCAGACGACAGAGAACACTGAAGCTTTCTTT. The V gene is TRBV4-2, the J gene TRBJ1-1; D possibly corresponds to TRBD1 (5 bases). CDR3 length: 16 amino acids. Germline loops: CDR1 LGHNA, CDR2 YNFKEQ. V was pared by 1 base and J by 1 base, with 13 bases between.

CDR3 region: CAISTQGGTGELFF. The CDR3, as DNA: TGTGCCATCAGTACCCAGGGGGGCACCGGGGAGCTGTTTTTT. The V and J genes are TRBV10-3 and TRBJ2-2; D perhaps matches TRBD1 (7 bases). The CDR3 sequence is 14 residues long. The germline CDR1 and CDR2 sequences are ENHRY and SYGVKD. V lost 5 bases and J 4 bases, leaving 11 bases between the germline ends.

This clone was observed a single time. The V and J genes are TRBV25-1 and TRBJ1-1, with 7 bases fitting TRBD1. V lost 6 bases and J lost 4; bases outside the gene matches: 8. CDR1 is MGHDK, CDR2 SYGVNS, per germline. The CDR3 is 14 amino acids. This chain's CDR3 is CASSSGQVPTEAFF. The CDR3 region has the DNA TGTGCCAGCAGCTCTGGACAGGTACCCACTGAAGCTTTCTTT.

The gene calls are TRBV2 and TRBJ2-5; D ambiguous. Germline loops: CDR1 SNHLY, CDR2 FYNNEI. Trimming shortened V by 4 bases and J by 3 bases, and 9 bases separated the two germline ends. This CDR3 region has 13 residues. CDR3 amino acids: CASSAQMEETQYF. Here the CDR3 DNA reads TGTGCCAGCAGTGCGCAGATGGAAGAGACCCAGTACTTC.

V usage is TRBV7-6 and J usage is TRBJ2-1; unclear D gene. Germline assignment: CDR1 SGHVS and CDR2 FNYEAQ. Deletions cut 5 bases from V and 4 bases from J, with 6 bases between. The CDR3 extends over 12 amino acids. CDR3 DNA sequence: TGTGCCAGCAGCCGTCCTTACAATGAGCAGTTCTTC. Its protein product is CASSRPYNEQFF.

J is TRBJ1-2 and V is TRBV5-6; unclear D gene. This CDR3 spans 13 amino acids. Trimming removed 2 bases at V and 2 bases at J, with 7 bases between. The germline CDR1 and CDR2 sequences are SGHDT and YYEEEE. This CDR3 is CASSLEENYGYTF. CDR3 nucleotides: TGTGCCAGCAGCTTAGAGGAAAACTATGGCTACACCTTC. Together with reference TRBV5-6 and TRBJ1-2, the CDR3 gives the full variable domain: DAGVTQSPTHLIKTRGQQVTLRCSPKSGHDTVSWYQQALGQGPQFIFQYYEEEERQRGNFPDRFSGHQFPNYSSELNVNALLLGDSALYLCASSLEENYGYTFGSGTRLTVV.

The chain recombines TRBV18 with TRBJ1-1; D is unclear. V gave up 2 bases and J gave up 0 bases, with 13 bases separating them. The CDR3 runs to 16 residues. Germline V gene sequence: CDR1 KGHSH, CDR2 LQKENI. DNA for the CDR3: TGTGCCAGCTCACCAGTGGAGGGATTTATGAACACTGAAGCTTTCTTT. It is translated as CASSPVEGFMNTEAFF. Variable domain in full (rest from reference TRBV18 and TRBJ1-1): NAGVMQNPRHLVRRRGQEARLRCSPMKGHSHVYWYRQLPEEGLKFMVYLQKENIIDESGMPKERFSAEFPKEGPSILRIQQVVRGDSAAYFCASSPVEGFMNTEAFFGQGTRLTVV.

The chain recombines TRBV5-1 with TRBJ1-2; the D gene is possibly TRBD1 (6 bases). V dropped 0 bases and J dropped 6 bases, with 6 bases sitting between them. Per the germline V gene, CDR1 is SGHRS and CDR2 is YFSETQ. The CDR3 extends over 12 amino acids. CDR3 protein: CASSLDRDGYTF. The CDR3 bases are TGCGCCAGCAGCTTGGACAGGGATGGCTACACCTTC.

The V gene is TRBV27, the J gene TRBJ1-4; possible D gene TRBD1, 5 bases. The V and J ends lost 8 bases and 1 base respectively, with 20 bases between them. Germline V gene lookup returns CDR1 MNHEY and CDR2 SMNVEV (reference sequence). The CDR3 is made up of 17 amino acids. The CDR3 loop reads CASAGLLGWRTNEKLFF. The CDR3 bases are TGTGCCAGCGCGGGACTCCTAGGCTGGAGAACTAATGAAAAACTGTTTTTT.

This chain joins TRBV21-1 and TRBJ2-7; the table assigns TRBD2, which was not confirmed against the DNA. TRBV21-1 is described as a pseudogene. The CDR3 length is 16 residues. CDR3 loop: CASSTWTSGRAYEQYV. CDR3 nucleotides: TGTGCCAGCAGCACATGGACTAGCGGGAGGGCCTACGAGCAGTACGTC.

The V call is TRBV19, the J call TRBJ2-2; D is possibly TRBD2 (6 bases). V was trimmed by 1 base and J by 2 bases, leaving 11 bases between them. The CDR3 consists of 16 residues. CDR1 is LNHDA and CDR2 is SQIVND in the germline V gene (reference sequence). The CDR3 nucleotides read TGTGCCAGTAGTATAGTGGGCGGGACTAACACCGGGGAGCTGTTTTTT. It specifies CASSIVGGTNTGELFF.

The gene calls are TRBV14 and TRBJ1-1, with 7 bases fitting TRBD1. Trimming removed 4 bases from V and 6 bases from J; junction bases left unmatched: 8. Germline V gives CDR1 SGHDN, CDR2 FVKESK. This CDR3 has 14 amino acids. CDR3 sequence (DNA): TGTGCCAGCAGCCCGACAGGGCTGGGGGCTGAAGCTTTCTTT. It encodes CASSPTGLGAEAFF.

This chain joins TRBV19 and TRBJ1-1; TRBD1 aligns across 8 bases. Trimming took 7 bases from V and 11 from J; bases not matched to a gene: 15. The CDR3 length is 14 residues. Germline V gene lookup returns CDR1 LNHDA and CDR2 SQIVND (reference sequence). CDR3 sequence (DNA): TGTGCCAGTATCTCCCGGACAGGGAACTCGGGCGCTTTCTTT. Its protein product is CASISRTGNSGAFF.

This chain joins TRBV11-2 and TRBJ2-3; 7 bases fit TRBD2. The V and J ends lost 8 bases and 7 bases, in that order; junction bases with no gene match: 6. The CDR3 contains 12 residues. Germline-derived CDR1 and CDR2 are SGHAT and FQNNGV. The CDR3 reads CASGRASNTQYF. The CDR3 DNA reads TGTGCCAGCGGGAGGGCGTCAAATACGCAGTATTTT.

CDR3 coding DNA: TGTGCCACCAGCAGAGAAAAGGCGGGAGGGCAGGAGACCCAGTACTTC. This translates into CATSREKAGGQETQYF. The chain uses TRBV15 and TRBJ2-5; 9 bases line up with TRBD2. The V segment lost 0 bases and the J segment 5 bases; nucleotides outside the gene matches: 7. This CDR3 spans 16 amino acids. Germline V gene data show CDR1 as LNHNV and CDR2 as YYDKDF (reference sequence).

The J gene is TRBJ2-6, the V gene TRBV6-1; a possible D gene is TRBD1 (6 bases). The germline CDR1 and CDR2 sequences are MNHNS and SASEGT. The CDR3 length is 17 residues. Trimming took off 1 base at V and 2 bases at J, with 12 bases between the two ends. The DNA of the CDR3 is TGTGCCAGCAGTGAAGGGGCAGGGGCGGCTGGGGCCAACGTCCTGACTTTC. This sequence encodes CASSEGAGAAGANVLTF.

The chain links TRBV5-1 to TRBJ1-1, with 7 nucleotides matching TRBD1. Germline V lookup: CDR1 SGHRS, CDR2 YFSETQ. This CDR3 is 14 amino acids long. The V segment lost 0 bases and the J segment 1 base; nucleotides outside the gene matches: 0. CDR3 residues: CASSLGTGNTEAFF. The DNA of the CDR3 is TGCGCCAGCAGCTTGGGGACAGGGAACACTGAAGCTTTCTTT. The whole variable domain, remainder taken from reference TRBV5-1 and TRBJ1-1, is KAGVTQTPRYLIKTRGQQVTLSCSPISGHRSVSWYQQTPGQGLQFLFEYFSETQRNKGNFPGRFSGRQFSNSRSEMNVSTLELGDSALYLCASSLGTGNTEAFFGQGTRLTVV.

V gene TRBV2 combines with J gene TRBJ1-1; D is undetermined. V was pared by 1 base and J by 0 bases, with 9 bases between. In germline, CDR1 is SNHLY, CDR2 FYNNEI. CDR3 length equals 15 residues. The CDR3 protein is CASSEVGPLNTEAFF. The CDR3 DNA sequence: TGTGCCAGCAGTGAAGTTGGGCCGTTGAACACTGAAGCTTTCTTT.